These T cell receptor beta chains were read from a single sample in a study of T cells in Graves' hyperthyroidism and ophthalmopathy. MiXCR was run by TCRdb on the multiplex PCR reads, yielding one entry per CDR3 protein. The data show about 180,000 distinct CDR3 sequences, approximately 9% seen once. The sequenced sample consisted of blood. The receptors were sampled from a woman aged 18-29 years with Graves' hyperthyroidism that later progressed to Graves' ophthalmopathy. CDR3s include the opening cysteine and the closing phenylalanine or tryptophan. Fields, in order: V gene, J gene, clone size, D gene, CDR3 DNA, CDR3 protein. A D gene is named only where the DNA matches it firmly. Not every row has a clone size; where given, it reads once, few, many or a size class.

TRBV20-1,TRBJ1-5,many,-,TGCAGTGCTAGATTTCCTGGCGGGGGGGTTCAGCCCCAGCATTTT,CSARFPGGGVQPQHF
TRBV6-1,TRBJ1-5,many,-,TGTGCCAGCAGTGAAGGTTGGGATCAGCCCCAGCATTTT,CASSEGWDQPQHF
TRBV11-2,TRBJ2-1,-,TRBD2,TGTGCCAGCAGCTTAAATTCGGGCGGGAGGGCCCATGAGCAGTTCTTC,CASSLNSGGRAHEQFF
TRBV3-1,TRBJ2-1,many,-,TGTGCCAGCAGTGGTACCGGGACTGGGGTCTACAATGAGCAGTTCTTC,CASSGTGTGVYNEQFF
TRBV11-2,TRBJ1-1,many,-,TGTGCCAGCAGCTTATACGACCTCAGGGTCACTGAAGCTTTCTTT,CASSLYDLRVTEAFF
TRBV4-2,TRBJ1-1,many,-,TGTGCCAGCAGCCAAGGAGATGGGGATAAAGGGTCTGAAGCTTTCTTT,CASSQGDGDKGSEAFF
TRBV28,TRBJ2-7,many,-,TGTGCCAGCAGTCCAGACAGCTACGAGCAGTACTTC,CASSPDSYEQYF
TRBV9,TRBJ2-2,-,TRBD1,TGTGCCAGCAGCGTAATGACAGGGATGGGTCCCGGGGAGCTGTTTTTT,CASSVMTGMGPGELFF
TRBV20-1,TRBJ1-2,many,TRBD1,TGCAGTGCCAACATGGGACAGGGGGAGAACTATGGCTACACCTTC,CSANMGQGENYGYTF
TRBV28,TRBJ2-2,-,-,TGTGCCAGCAGTTTATTGAGGTCAAGTACCGGGGAGCTGTTTTTT,CASSLLRSSTGELFF